The rows below give T cell receptor beta chains drawn from one sample of a study of molecular identifiers for immune sequencing clone quantification. Via MiXCR, TCRdb re-called the PCR reads, giving one row per CDR3 protein. The sample includes about 640,000 distinct CDR3 sequences, 15% to 20% of them seen just once. Sequencing was carried out using naive CD8+ T cells from blood, with Jurkat cell RNA spiked in. These TCRs come from a human donor in good health. Some libraries in this study had Jurkat cell RNA spiked in. Each CDR3 is given with its conserved first and last residue. D genes are given only for firm matches. The listing skips clone size in some rows; elsewhere it reads once, few, many or a size class.

size	D	J	V	CDR3	DNA
many	.	TRBJ2-7	TRBV4-3	CASSGGRNYEQYF	TGCGCCAGCAGCGGAGGGCGTAACTACGAGCAGTACTTC
many	TRBD1	TRBJ1-6	TRBV19	CASSASTGRNSPLHF	TGTGCCAGTAGTGCCTCGACAGGGAGGAATTCACCCCTCCACTTT
few	TRBD2	TRBJ2-1	TRBV2	CASSETSGRAGNEQFF	TGTGCCAGCAGTGAGACTAGCGGGAGGGCCGGAAATGAGCAGTTCTTC
.	.	TRBJ2-7	TRBV20-1	CSARAGGSSYEQYF	TGCAGTGCACGAGCCGGTGGGAGCTCCTACGAGCAGTACTTC
many	TRBD1	TRBJ2-7	TRBV7-6	CASSLSGTGGYYEQYF	TGTGCCAGCAGCTTATCCGGGACAGGGGGCTATTACGAGCAGTACTTC
.	TRBD1	TRBJ1-2	TRBV20-1	CSVRRADREGANYGYTF	TGCAGTGTTAGAAGGGCCGACAGGGAGGGAGCTAACTATGGCTACACCTTC
.	.	TRBJ2-4	TRBV15	CATSERGLMTLAKDIQYF	TGTGCCACCAGCGAGAGGGGACTCATGACTCTAGCCAAAGACATTCAGTACTTC
.	.	TRBJ2-3	TRBV30	CAWSLQAADTQYF	TGTGCCTGGAGTCTTCAGGCGGCAGATACGCAGTATTTT
many	.	TRBJ1-2	TRBV6-5	CASSYSAGDYGYTF	TGTGCCAGCAGTTACTCGGCAGGGGACTATGGCTACACCTTC
many	TRBD2	TRBJ2-7	TRBV4-3	CASSQGLAGGPQERQYF	TGCGCCAGCAGCCAGGGACTAGCGGGAGGGCCTCAGGAGAGGCAGTACTTC
many	.	TRBJ2-7	TRBV20-1	CSAATTRDYEQYF	TGCAGTGCTGCAACAACACGAGACTACGAGCAGTACTTC
many	TRBD1	TRBJ1-1	TRBV4-1	CASSHGTGAEAFF	TGCGCCAGCAGCCATGGGACAGGGGCTGAAGCTTTCTTT
many	.	TRBJ1-1	TRBV27	CASSIKADREAFF	TGTGCCAGCAGTATAAAGGCCGACAGGGAAGCTTTCTTT
many	.	TRBJ2-7	TRBV19	CASSIVARTGEQYF	TGTGCCAGTAGTATAGTCGCCCGGACGGGGGAGCAGTACTTC
many	.	TRBJ1-1	TRBV6-2/TRBV6-3	CASSYSPGGAFF	TGTGCCAGCAGTTACTCGCCGGGGGGAGCTTTCTTT
.	TRBD1	TRBJ1-1	TRBV6-1	CASSEGTGGVGFITEAFF	TGTGCCAGCAGTGAAGGAACAGGGGGCGTTGGTTTTATCACTGAAGCTTTCTTT
.	.	TRBJ2-3	TRBV7-9	CACSPRQTDTQYF	TGTGCCTGCAGCCCCCGACAGACAGATACGCAGTATTTT
many	.	TRBJ2-1	TRBV2	CASEGLIYNEQFF	TGTGCCAGCGAGGGACTGATCTACAATGAGCAGTTCTTC
many	.	TRBJ1-3	TRBV12-3/TRBV12-4	CASFSHYQQGYWGNTIYF	TGTGCCAGCTTTTCGCACTACCAACAGGGTTACTGGGGAAACACCATATATTTT
many	.	TRBJ2-7	TRBV6-5	CASRYTTRGEQYF	TGTGCCAGCAGGTACACAACTCGCGGAGAGCAGTACTTC
.	TRBD1	TRBJ2-2	TRBV6-5	CASSYSRTGGSGELFF	TGTGCCAGCAGTTACTCGAGGACAGGGGGCTCCGGGGAGCTGTTTTTT
many	.	TRBJ1-2	TRBV2	CASSESTTGRLNYGYTF	TGTGCCAGCAGTGAATCGACGACAGGCCGTCTTAACTATGGCTACACCTTC
few	.	TRBJ1-2	TRBV19	CASSTHSGFGYTF	TGTGCCAGTAGTACCCATTCAGGGTTTGGCTACACCTTC
many	.	TRBJ2-3	TRBV12-3/TRBV12-4	CAGQGRDTDTQYF	TGTGCCGGGCAAGGCAGAGACACAGATACGCAGTATTTT
many	.	TRBJ1-1	TRBV6-6	CASIFGFGTEAFF	TGTGCCAGCATATTTGGTTTTGGCACTGAAGCTTTCTTT
many	.	TRBJ2-5	TRBV14	CASSQGTLVGETQYF	TGTGCCAGCAGCCAAGGCACGCTCGTCGGGGAGACCCAGTACTTC
many	TRBD1	TRBJ2-7	TRBV30	CAWSVGTASYEQYF	TGTGCCTGGAGTGTTGGGACAGCCTCCTACGAGCAGTACTTC
.	TRBD2	TRBJ2-2	TRBV7-2	CASSLGLAGNLNTGELFF	TGTGCCAGCAGCTTAGGACTAGCGGGAAACCTCAACACCGGGGAGCTGTTTTTT
many	.	TRBJ2-2	TRBV7-2	CASSPLTGELFF	TGTGCCAGCAGCCCTCTGACCGGGGAGCTGTTTTTT
many	TRBD2	TRBJ2-7	TRBV6-5	CASSYLAGGLHEQYF	TGTGCCAGCAGTTACTTGGCGGGAGGGCTCCACGAGCAGTACTTC
few	TRBD1	TRBJ1-5	TRBV2	CASQQGRGNQPQHF	TGTGCCAGCCAACAGGGGCGCGGCAATCAGCCCCAGCATTTT